Below, 2 T cell receptor beta chains from the same sample are listed, as sequenced in a study of T cells and copy number aberrations in small-cell lung cancer. The table came from immunoSEQ multiplex PCR; TCRdb's copy has only in-frame clones and leaves some out. The sample holds fewer than 450 clones, approximately 80% seen once. Sequences were obtained from tumor tissue. The receptors shown here come from a woman between 65 and 79 years old with small cell lung cancer.

The rearrangement links TRBV5-1 to TRBJ2-3; TRBD2 matches at 12 bases. CDR1 is SGHRS and CDR2 is YFSETQ in the germline V gene. This CDR3 has 16 residues. V lost 3 bases and J lost 4; bases outside the gene matches: 6. The CDR3 protein is CASSWRTSGTPDTQYF. The CDR3 region has the DNA TGCGCCAGCAGCTGGAGGACTAGCGGGACCCCAGATACGCAGTATTTT.

The genes are TRBV29-1 and TRBJ2-3; D gene unclear. The CDR3 totals 14 residues. Germline V gene sequence: CDR1 SQVTM, CDR2 ANQGSEA. With 7 bases removed from V and 3 bases from J, the gap between germline ends came to 17 bases. The CDR3 DNA sequence: TGCAGCGCTCCCGCTAGTAGAAGTACAGATACGCAGTATTTT. This translates into CSAPASRSTDTQYF.